This entry lists 19 T cell receptor beta chains sequenced from one sample in a study of cytomegalovirus exposure and HLA in healthy donors. PCR primers comprised 60 Vbeta and 13 Jbeta primers. Assay used: immunoSEQ multiplex PCR; TCRdb lists only in-frame clones, some missing. The sample has approximately 200,000 clones, around 80% seen once. Sequenced material: PBMCs. Source of these receptors: a man between 40 and 49 years old in good health and CMV-seronegative.

The V call is TRBV2, the J call TRBJ2-7; 8 bases are shared with TRBD1. V lost 4 bases to trimming and J lost 6 bases; unmatched junction nucleotides: 8. The CDR3 runs 14 residues. Germline V gene lookup returns CDR1 SNHLY and CDR2 FYNNEI. The CDR3 reads CASSGTGNGLEQYF. CDR3 nucleotide sequence: TGTGCCAGCAGTGGGACAGGGAATGGACTCGAGCAGTACTTC.

This chain uses TRBV2 with TRBJ1-5; 9 bases align to TRBD1. CDR1 and CDR2 from the germline V gene are SNHLY and FYNNEI. V was pared by 5 bases and J by 6 bases, with 8 bases of the junction left unmatched. The CDR3 loop spans 15 amino acids. The CDR3 bases are TGTGCCAGCAGTAAAGGGACAGGGTTTAGTCAGCCCCAGCATTTT. Translation: CASSKGTGFSQPQHF.

The CDR3 protein is CASTGTRSYEQYF. Written as DNA, the CDR3 is TGTGCCAGTACCGGGACTAGATCCTACGAGCAGTACTTC. The J gene is TRBJ2-7, the V gene TRBV18; the match to TRBD2 covers 8 bases. The CDR3 is 13 residues long. Trimming took 9 bases from V and 1 from J; bases not matched to a gene: 5. CDR1 and CDR2 from the germline V gene are KGHSH and LQKENI. Variable domain in full (rest from reference TRBV18 and TRBJ2-7): NAGVMQNPRHLVRRRGQEARLRCSPMKGHSHVYWYRQLPEEGLKFMVYLQKENIIDESGMPKERFSAEFPKEGPSILRIQQVVRGDSAAYFCASTGTRSYEQYFGPGTRLTVT.

The gene calls are TRBV6-5 and TRBJ1-3; D remains ambiguous. Germline assignment: CDR1 MNHEY and CDR2 SVGAGI. Trimming took 6 bases from V and 0 from J, leaving 12 bases between them. The CDR3 totals 15 residues. The CDR3 loop is CASRNPGASGNTIYF. In nucleotides, the CDR3 is TGTGCCAGCAGAAATCCGGGAGCCTCTGGAAACACCATATATTTT.

The chain couples TRBV29-1 to TRBJ2-1; D perhaps matches TRBD1 (6 bases). The CDR3 covers 12 residues. Between the trimmed V and J ends, which lost 6 bases and 4 bases, there was a span of 10 bases. CDR1 is SQVTM, CDR2 ANQGSEA, per germline. CDR3 protein: CSVYRDYNEQFF. The CDR3 bases are TGCAGCGTCTACAGGGATTACAATGAGCAGTTCTTC.

This rearrangement joins TRBV5-5 to TRBJ1-5, with unresolved D. This CDR3 has 14 amino acids. V was trimmed by 2 bases and J by 4 bases, leaving 10 bases between them. Per germline, CDR1 SGHKS and CDR2 YYEKEE (reference sequence). The CDR3 loop reads CASSFLVGNQPQHF. CDR3 sequence (DNA): TGTGCCAGCAGCTTTCTGGTCGGTAATCAGCCCCAGCATTTT.

The rearrangement links TRBV19 to TRBJ2-3, with a weak D call TRBD2 (6 bases). CDR3 length: 15 residues. V lost 3 bases to trimming and J lost 2 bases, with 12 bases between them. Germline V gives CDR1 LNHDA, CDR2 SQIVND (reference sequence). The CDR3 nucleotides are TGTGCCAGTAGTATTGGACTAACTCCCACAGATACGCAGTATTTT. This gives the protein CASSIGLTPTDTQYF.

The rearrangement joins TRBV10-3 to TRBJ1-1, with a weak D call TRBD1 (6 bases). Trimming took off 3 bases at V and 3 bases at J, with 11 bases between the two ends. The length of the CDR3 is 14 residues. Germline loops: CDR1 ENHRY, CDR2 SYGVKD. CDR3 sequence (DNA): TGTGCCATCAGTGAAGGGGGGGCGGACACTGAAGCTTTCTTT. Its protein product is CAISEGGADTEAFF.

Here the CDR3 reads CASSPETGVLANTGELFF. CDR3 sequence (DNA): TGTGCCAGCAGTCCCGAGACAGGGGTGTTGGCGAACACCGGGGAGCTGTTTTTT. The chain couples TRBV27 to TRBJ2-2; 8 nucleotides agree with TRBD1. Trimming cost V 5 bases and J 0 bases; bases outside gene matches: 11. This CDR3 region has 18 residues. Germline V gives CDR1 MNHEY, CDR2 SMNVEV (reference sequence).

There are a few counts of this clone. The chain recombines TRBV5-1 with TRBJ1-1; D unclear. This CDR3 comprises 13 residues. Germline V lookup: CDR1 SGHRS, CDR2 YFSETQ. The germline V and J ends were trimmed by 6 bases and 5 bases, with 14 bases remaining between them. The CDR3 nucleotides are TGCGCCAGCAATGAGGTTAGTAGTACTGAAGCTTTCTTT. It specifies CASNEVSSTEAFF. Together with reference TRBV5-1 and TRBJ1-1, the CDR3 gives the full variable domain: KAGVTQTPRYLIKTRGQQVTLSCSPISGHRSVSWYQQTPGQGLQFLFEYFSETQRNKGNFPGRFSGRQFSNSRSEMNVSTLELGDSALYLCASNEVSSTEAFFGQGTRLTVV.

This rearrangement joins TRBV11-3 to TRBJ2-1; D not resolved. The CDR3 runs 15 residues. Per germline, CDR1 SGHNT and CDR2 YENEEA. Deletions cut 4 bases from V and 10 bases from J, with 20 bases between. The CDR3 DNA reads TGTGCCAGCAGCTCGAAAGCCGGGTCCCCCCGGGAGCAGTTCTTC. Amino acids: CASSSKAGSPREQFF.

The chain carries TRBV6-6 and TRBJ1-2, with TRBD1 as a possible D gene (6 bases). With 6 bases removed from V and 14 bases from J, the gap between germline ends came to 25 bases. Germline V gene sequence: CDR1 MNHNY, CDR2 SVGAGI (reference sequence). The CDR3 sequence is 14 residues long. The CDR3 DNA reads TGTGCCAGCAGCTTCGACAGGACCGGTACGTCCTGGACCTTC. It yields the protein CASSFDRTGTSWTF.

The chain recombines TRBV27 with TRBJ1-1; D not resolved. Germline loops: CDR1 MNHEY, CDR2 SMNVEV (reference sequence). Trimming stripped 5 bases from V and 5 bases from J, with 12 bases between. CDR3 length: 13 residues. The CDR3 sequence: CASSLTRRTEAFF. CDR3 sequence (DNA): TGTGCCAGCAGTCTTACACGGAGGACTGAAGCTTTCTTT.

The chain uses TRBV4-2 and TRBJ2-2; 8 bases agree with TRBD1. V lost 0 bases and J lost 9; bases outside the gene matches: 9. This CDR3 is 16 amino acids long. Germline CDR1 is LGHNA and CDR2 is YNFKEQ. This CDR3 reads CASSQDQGAPLRELFF. CDR3 DNA sequence: TGTGCCAGCAGCCAAGATCAGGGGGCACCTCTCAGGGAGCTGTTTTTT.

The V gene is TRBV18, the J gene TRBJ1-4; 7 bases agree with TRBD1. This CDR3 is 14 amino acids long. V lost 3 bases and J lost 7; bases outside the gene matches: 5. The germline CDR1 and CDR2 sequences are KGHSH and LQKENI. CDR3: CASSPPGGGEKLFF. The CDR3 DNA follows: TGTGCCAGCTCACCCCCAGGGGGTGGTGAAAAACTGTTTTTT.

This chain uses TRBV6-6 with TRBJ1-2, with 9 bases matching TRBD1. The CDR3 totals 15 residues. With 6 bases clipped from V and 2 bases from J, the junction kept 7 bases outside the gene matches. Germline CDR1 reads MNHNY; CDR2 reads SVGAGI (reference sequence). CDR3 nucleotides: TGTGCCAGCAGCTCCGGACAGGGGAGAAACTATGGCTACACCTTC. This codes for CASSSGQGRNYGYTF.

The CDR3 reads CAIRKNRSSYEQYF. CDR3 bases: TGTGCCATCAGGAAGAACAGGAGCTCCTACGAGCAGTACTTC. The chain links TRBV10-3 to TRBJ2-7; a possible D gene is TRBD1 (5 bases). The ends were cut back, 6 bases at V and 0 bases at J, with 12 bases in the middle. CDR1 and CDR2 from the germline V gene are ENHRY and SYGVKD. This CDR3 is built from 14 residues.

This clone was found once. The V and J genes are TRBV10-3 and TRBJ2-3; possibly TRBD2 for D (5 bases). Germline CDR1 ENHRY, CDR2 SYGVKD. The CDR3 runs 13 residues. Trimming removed 6 bases at V and 4 bases at J, with 11 bases between. CDR3 sequence reads: CAIRREKADTQYF. CDR3 coding DNA: TGTGCCATCAGGAGGGAGAAGGCAGATACGCAGTATTTT.

The V gene is TRBV5-5, the J gene TRBJ2-7, with TRBD1 matching 9 bases. The V gene end was trimmed by 4 bases and the J gene end by 6 bases; junction bases not matched to a gene: 8. The CDR3 is made up of 14 amino acids. Germline V lookup: CDR1 SGHKS, CDR2 YYEKEE (reference sequence). The CDR3 reads CASSPRDRESEQYF. As DNA, the CDR3 is TGTGCCAGCAGCCCGAGGGACAGGGAGTCCGAGCAGTACTTC.